Here is one T cell receptor beta chain with its context. A few counts support this clone. Its antigen is not yet known. The input lacks base qualities; no much larger clone sits a single base away. The sample comes from a study of cytomegalovirus exposure and HLA in healthy donors (dated by TCRdb to about 2017). At the level of the whole study: According to an earlier analysis of 587 of the donors, some 170 million T cells yielded 120 million or so unique TCR beta sequences and more than 250 Gb of sequence data. Genome-wide SNP genotypes for about 55% of the roughly 670 donors were used in a later genetic analysis, which treated that subset as a discovery cohort. HLA typing covered class I and class II loci at four-digit resolution. To study patterns of TCR occurrence, a later analysis re-analyzed previously published TCR beta repertoires from several hundred donors and added high-resolution HLA genotyping. Alongside the repertoire data, information on donor age, sex, ethnicity and CMV serostatus was compiled. The number of typed donors differed by locus: roughly 629-630 for A, B, C, DRB1 and DQB1; 500 to 550 for DQA1; fewer than 610 for DPA1; and some 430 for DPB1. Because of strong linkage in the cohort, five DR-DQ haplotypes were treated as single units for association and clustering. The study was designed to test whether signatures of past pathogen exposure could be identified by cataloging public T cell receptors. Every discovery cohort repertoire had been produced on one sequencing platform. An early release covering roughly 640 HLA-typed donors comprised 300 to 350 gigabases of sequencing data and around 80 million unique TCR sequences. The genetic ancestry cluster associated with self-reported Caucasian donors included 81% of the approximately 400 genotyped donors. To predict cytomegalovirus infection status, the study combined high-throughput TCR immunosequencing, statistical association of individual TCRs with disease status, and machine learning. In addition to the first cohort of 666 subjects, a separate validation cohort of over 90 different subjects was used. To decide whether each TCR beta V gene segment behaved as functional or pseudogenic, an earlier analysis of 587 of the donors relied on high-throughput TCR beta sequencing. Rather than using new phenotypic data, the later analysis identified candidate immune exposures from TCR beta sequences and from how often those sequences occurred across donors. Across some 400 genotyped donors of the cohort, an average of approximately 240,000 unique TCR beta nucleotide sequences per donor were sequenced, and 15% to 20% of those sequences were non-productive. The study profiled the T cell repertoires of approximately 700 subjects by immunosequencing and related them to cytomegalovirus serostatus. The research as a whole found: Presence/absence analyses assumed roughly uniform sequencing depth across donors, an assumption that may not hold. It was suggested by the authors that the approach could potentially be generalized to other disease states and immunological phenotypes. In a later analysis, several top co-occurrence clusters were reported to appear linked to parvovirus B19, influenza, CMV and Epstein-Barr virus. The study listed over 150 TCR beta chains as associated with cytomegalovirus. In a later analysis, TCR association rates were found to vary across HLA loci, with the most associated TCRs seen for DRB1 alleles and the fewest for HLA-C alleles. In a later genetic analysis, fewer N-insertions in productive TCRs were reported among donors in an Asian-associated ancestry cluster than the approximately 670-donor mean. When HLA alleles, especially DR and DQ, strongly co-occurred, attributing TCR associations to individual alleles was difficult. In an earlier analysis of 500 to 650 of the donors, most TCR beta V segments appeared in productive rearrangements about 90% or about 30% of the time, broadly matching IMGT annotations. HLA typing was unavailable for some donors at each locus, so association tests used only the typed subset. The classifier was reported to diagnose cytomegalovirus status with high specificity and sensitivity in both the original and validation cohorts. Compared with equally common non-associated chains, HLA-associated TCR beta chains in a later analysis were more clonally expanded and had lower generation probabilities. A further reported finding was that TCR beta sequences accurately predicted the HLA-A and HLA-B alleles for most subjects in the first cohort. Approximately 18 rarely observed V segments, including chromosome 9 orphons, were excluded from the earlier analysis of approximately 500 of the donors because counts were too low. The sequencing pipeline was judged likely to have produced a cluster of highly shared sequence variants as a technical artifact. Linkage disequilibrium might explain the correlated functional status among segregating V segments, but an unknown experimental factor could not be excluded. Across donors, most TCR sequences were observed very rarely, whereas some public TCRs were present in many individuals. This cohort had only TCR beta chains sequenced, and the lack of alpha or paired-chain data limited which features could be detected. Because the 87-base-pair reads could not distinguish some IMGT-functional V segments, including TRBV6-2 and TRBV6-3, those segments were excluded. V-gene and J-gene trimming of TCR beta chains was associated with a missense DCLRE1C variant in a later genetic analysis, and the association was replicated in an independent cohort. In vitro tests confirmed that a few of the cytomegalovirus-associated TCR beta chains recognize cytomegalovirus antigens. Specific HLA alleles were associated with 15,000 to 20,000 TCR beta sequences at a false discovery rate of 0.05 in a later analysis. Immune exposure information for the cohort was limited to CMV serostatus. Most CMV-associated TCR beta chains appeared to be HLA-restricted in a later analysis, and the HLA associations seemed to be driven largely by CMV exposure.

The method behind the library was the immunoSEQ multiplex PCR assay. The multiplex PCR relied on a mix of 60 forward primers for TCR Vbeta segments and 13 reverse primers for TCR Jbeta segments. Amplification of the CDR3 region of rearranged TCR beta genes was performed with a multiplex PCR assay on genomic DNA. The Illumina HiSeq System was used to sequence the amplified TCR beta libraries as 87-base-pair reads. The published analysis was carried out like this. A later analysis tallied 75 million to 95 million unique TCR beta chains across the 550 to 850 repertoires, and about 10 million of those chains were shared by two or more donors. Raw reads were error-corrected and collapsed into unique sequences with a nearest-neighbor algorithm that merged closely related sequences to remove PCR and sequencing errors. Alignment of CDR3 sequences to IMGT reference sequences was used to assign V, D and J gene segments. For a sequence to be retained, a match of at least six nucleotides to both a V gene segment and a J gene segment was required. Rearrangements were called productive when the CDR3 lacked stop codons and stayed in frame with V and J; all others were non-productive. CDR3 was defined by IMGT convention, running from the second conserved V-encoded cysteine to the conserved J-encoded phenylalanine. Sequences without an unambiguous match to a single V gene segment were excluded from the earlier analysis of about 630 of the donors. An earlier analysis of 587 of the donors called V segments functional above 56.7% productive rearrangements and segregating when the between-donor standard deviation exceeded 5%. A statistical classification framework was built for diagnosing cytomegalovirus status from the catalog of TCR beta chain sequences. A later analysis assigned V and J genes by comparing TCR nucleotide sequences with IMGT/GENE-DB human TR gene sequences. In a later analysis, CDR3 sequences and most-parsimonious VDJ recombination scenarios were assigned using the TCRdist pipeline. In a later analysis, every TCR beta chain was defined by the combination of its CDR3 amino acid sequence and its V-gene family, and reads without a unique V-gene family were dropped. In a later analysis, nearly 600 highly shared, low-generation-probability nucleotide sequences were removed to address suspected cross-contamination and a sequencing artifact. In a later analysis, a clonal expansion index was calculated for each public chain from normalized within-repertoire ranks of inferred template counts. Generation probabilities in a later analysis came from a VDJ recombination model fitted to out-of-frame rearrangements, and those results were checked against IGoR. Hypergeometric tests were used in a later analysis to score TCR-TCR, TCR-HLA and TCR-CMV co-occurrence, with a repertoire-size bias correction applied to the TCR pairs. False discovery rates were estimated in a later analysis by permuting HLA or CMV assignments 20 times. In a later analysis, co-occurring TCRs were grouped using DBSCAN, with TCRdist sequence similarity added in when clustering inside HLA-allele-positive subsets. For co-occurrence clustering, repertoires with fewer than 30,000 or more than 120,000 public chains were excluded, along with roughly 5 repertoires with anomalous nucleotide sharing. Here the immuneACCESS table is served through TCRdb, limited to in-frame sequences with V and J called. Missing clones are a known gap in these copies; in checked studies unresolved V genes cover under half, and the rest lacks a known reason. That table supplies the V and J calls and clone size; D and trimming were determined from the DNA. This sample lists about 200,000 clones; 60% to 85% were detected once. The ten largest account for roughly 1.1% of the sample.

The cohort comprised approximately 700 healthy bone marrow donors. Cohort members were all nominally healthy when sampled, although unrecorded immune exposures were likely present. The donor was CMV seronegative and belonged to the group of several hundred seronegative cohort members. Each donor provided a peripheral blood sample, and peripheral blood mononuclear cells were used for TCR beta sequencing. The Qiagen DNeasy Blood Extraction Kit was used to extract genomic DNA from the blood cell samples. V loses 0 bases of germline sequence and J loses 0 bases, and the interval between the two ends is 6 bases. CDR1 and CDR2 are read off the germline V gene as SGHTA and FQGNSA. The CDR3 contains 15 residues, cysteine and phenylalanine counted. Left in the record is the CDR3 DNA by itself, 45 bases read in frame from the first base.

This clonotype was sampled from a woman aged 40-49 years in good health and CMV-seronegative. Specimen: PBMCs. The chain joins TRBV7-2 to TRBJ1-5, with the D segment identity uncertain. The CDR3 reads as follows: CASSLAYYSNQPQHF. The nucleotide sequence is given as TGTGCCAGCAGCTTAGCGTATTATAGCAATCAGCCCCAGCATTTT.